The clone carrying this TCR beta chain showed up just once. The data were obtained in a study of T cells in Graves' hyperthyroidism and ophthalmopathy. The CDR3 is made up of 14 amino acids. Germline assignment: CDR1 WSHSY and CDR2 SAAADI. Trimming shortened V by 3 bases and J by 4 bases, and 12 bases separated the two germline ends. Researchers took RNA transcripts and amplified the TCR beta CDR3 regions from them. Carried out on the TCR CDR3, a first-round RT-PCR used the HTBI primer set. One entry per CDR3 protein results from TCRdb running MiXCR on the multiplex PCR reads. This table holds hundreds of thousands of distinct CDR3 sequences, about 14% found once.

The chain joins TRBV10-2 to TRBJ1-2, with D hard to call. This receptor was identified in a woman between 18 and 29 years old with Graves' hyperthyroidism. What was sequenced was blood. In DNA form, the CDR3 reads TGCGCCAGCAGTGAAACAGCACGTCCCTATGGCTACACCTTC. It encodes CASSETARPYGYTF.